The clone carrying this TCR beta chain has a handful of counts. Its target is not known. The data belong to a study of T-cell memory formation after mild COVID-19. Study-wide results and caveats: CD4+ contracting clones were mainly CM and EM; CD8+ ones, EMRA. Pre-infection memory carried some responding clones, suggesting that cross-reactive memory joined.

Constant-segment primers served in 5'RACE that generated TCR alpha and TCR beta cDNA libraries bearing sample barcodes and UMIs. MiXCR, run by TCRdb on the 5' RACE reads, gives a single entry per CDR3 protein. The data show hundreds of thousands of distinct CDR3 sequences, 15% to 20% seen once. CDR1 is SGHTA and CDR2 is FQGNSA in the germline V gene. Trimming took off 5 bases at V and 5 bases at J, with 15 bases between the two ends. The CDR3 length is 14 residues. Material for sequencing was PBMCs or a T cell subset sorted from them (not recorded which). This sequence was found in a man aged 18-30 years who had mild COVID-19 (a few samples of this study predate the infection). Cell type and time point are not known. The V call is TRBV7-2, the J call TRBJ2-5; no reliable D call. CDR3 coding DNA: TGTGCCAGCAGCCCCGGACGGGCGGCCGAGACCCAGTACTTC. As protein: CASSPGRAAETQYF.